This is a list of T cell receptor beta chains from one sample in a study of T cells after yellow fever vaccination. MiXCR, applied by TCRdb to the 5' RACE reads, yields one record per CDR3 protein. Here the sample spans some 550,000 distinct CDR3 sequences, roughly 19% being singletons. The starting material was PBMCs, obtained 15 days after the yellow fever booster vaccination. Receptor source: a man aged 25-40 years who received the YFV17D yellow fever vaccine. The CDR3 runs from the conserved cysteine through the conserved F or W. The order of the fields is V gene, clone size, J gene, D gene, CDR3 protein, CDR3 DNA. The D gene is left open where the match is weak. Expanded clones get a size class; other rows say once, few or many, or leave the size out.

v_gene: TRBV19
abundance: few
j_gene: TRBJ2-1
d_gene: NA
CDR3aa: CASSINPNEQFF
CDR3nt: TGTGCCAGTAGTATAAACCCTAATGAGCAGTTCTTC

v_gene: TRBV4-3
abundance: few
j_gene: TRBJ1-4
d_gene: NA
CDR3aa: CASSQVTENEKLFF
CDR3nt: TGCGCCAGCAGCCAAGTAACGGAGAATGAAAAACTGTTTTTT

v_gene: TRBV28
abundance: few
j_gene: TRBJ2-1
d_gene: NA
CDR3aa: CASSFGQGSNEQFF
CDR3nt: TGTGCCAGCAGTTTTGGGCAGGGATCGAATGAGCAGTTCTTC

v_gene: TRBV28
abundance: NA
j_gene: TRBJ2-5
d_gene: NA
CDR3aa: CASSLFGAGEETQYF
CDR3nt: TGTGCCAGCAGTTTATTCGGGGCTGGGGAAGAGACCCAGTACTTC

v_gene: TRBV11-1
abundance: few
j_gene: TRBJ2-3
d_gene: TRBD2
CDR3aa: CASSSGQGLAGLTDTQYF
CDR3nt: TGTGCCAGCAGCTCCGGACAAGGACTAGCGGGCCTCACAGATACGCAGTATTTT

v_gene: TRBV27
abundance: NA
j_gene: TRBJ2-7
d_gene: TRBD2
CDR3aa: CASKPKETSGRPVSYEQYF
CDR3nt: TGTGCCAGCAAACCCAAGGAGACTAGCGGGAGGCCGGTCTCCTACGAGCAGTACTTC

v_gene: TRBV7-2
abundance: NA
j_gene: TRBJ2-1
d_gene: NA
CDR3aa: CASSVARGVLNEQFF
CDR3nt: TGTGCCAGCAGCGTCGCCCGCGGGGTTCTGAATGAGCAGTTCTTC

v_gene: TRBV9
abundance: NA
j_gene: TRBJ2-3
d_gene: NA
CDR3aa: CASSVTLHTDTQYF
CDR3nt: TGTGCCAGCAGCGTCACCTTACACACAGATACGCAGTATTTT

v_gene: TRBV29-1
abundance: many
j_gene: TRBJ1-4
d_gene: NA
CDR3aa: CSVRAEKLFF
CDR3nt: TGCAGCGTACGGGCCGAAAAACTGTTTTTT

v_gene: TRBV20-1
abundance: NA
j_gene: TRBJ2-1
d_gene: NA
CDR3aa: CSASILSGAGPKNEQFF
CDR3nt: TGCAGTGCTAGTATATTATCAGGGGCGGGACCCAAAAATGAGCAGTTCTTC

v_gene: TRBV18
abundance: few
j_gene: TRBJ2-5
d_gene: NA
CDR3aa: CASSPPARIQETQYF
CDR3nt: TGTGCCAGCTCACCGCCTGCCAGAATCCAAGAGACCCAGTACTTC

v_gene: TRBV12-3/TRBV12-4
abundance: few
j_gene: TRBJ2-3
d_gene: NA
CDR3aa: CASSLVQGGTDTQYF
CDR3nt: TGTGCCAGCAGTTTAGTTCAGGGTGGCACAGATACGCAGTATTTT

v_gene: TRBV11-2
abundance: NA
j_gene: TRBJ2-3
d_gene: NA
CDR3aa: CASIDSERSSTDTQYF
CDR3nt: TGTGCCAGCATCGACTCCGAACGGTCTAGCACAGATACGCAGTATTTT

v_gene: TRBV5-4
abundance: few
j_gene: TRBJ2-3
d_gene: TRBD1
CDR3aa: CASRRQGSSTDTQYF
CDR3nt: TGTGCCAGCAGGCGACAGGGGTCTAGCACAGATACGCAGTATTTT

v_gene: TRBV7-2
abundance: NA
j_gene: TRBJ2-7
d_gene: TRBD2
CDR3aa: CASSHSSLAGDLYEQYF
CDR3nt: TGTGCCAGCAGCCACTCCTCGCTGGCGGGAGACCTCTACGAGCAGTACTTC

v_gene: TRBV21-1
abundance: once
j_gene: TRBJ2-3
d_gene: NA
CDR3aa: CASSKTGALTDTQYF
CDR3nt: TGTGCCAGCAGTAAAACGGGAGCCCTGACAGATACGCAGTATTTT

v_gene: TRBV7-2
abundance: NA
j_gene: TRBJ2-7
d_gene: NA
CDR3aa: CASSYRQNRREYEQYF
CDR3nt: TGTGCCAGCAGCTATCGACAGAACCGGCGTGAATACGAGCAGTACTTC

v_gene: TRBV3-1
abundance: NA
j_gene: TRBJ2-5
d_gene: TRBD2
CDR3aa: CASSPGGNKETQYF
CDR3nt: TGTGCCAGCAGCCCCGGGGGGAACAAAGAGACCCAGTACTTC

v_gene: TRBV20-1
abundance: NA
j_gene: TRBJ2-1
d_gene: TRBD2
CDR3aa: CSASTSGTYNEQFF
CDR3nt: TGCAGTGCCTCGACTAGCGGGACCTACAATGAGCAGTTCTTC

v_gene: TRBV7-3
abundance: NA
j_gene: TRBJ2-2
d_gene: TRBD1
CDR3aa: CASSANRGYTGELFF
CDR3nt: TGTGCCAGCAGCGCCAACAGGGGATACACCGGGGAGCTGTTTTTT

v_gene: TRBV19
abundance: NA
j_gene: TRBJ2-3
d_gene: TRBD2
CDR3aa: CASRVAGADTQYF
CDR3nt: TGTGCCAGTAGAGTAGCGGGAGCAGATACGCAGTATTTT

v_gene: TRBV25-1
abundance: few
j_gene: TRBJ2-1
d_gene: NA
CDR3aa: CASSDRRNEQFF
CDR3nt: TGTGCCAGCAGTGATCGCCGCAATGAGCAGTTCTTC

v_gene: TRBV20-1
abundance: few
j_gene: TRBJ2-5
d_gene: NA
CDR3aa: CSARELRQQETQYF
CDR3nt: TGCAGTGCTAGAGAACTTAGACAACAAGAGACCCAGTACTTC

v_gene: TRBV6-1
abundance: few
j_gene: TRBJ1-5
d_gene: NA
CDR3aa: CASSGPGSNQPQHF
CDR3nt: TGTGCCAGCAGTGGGCCGGGGAGCAATCAGCCCCAGCATTTT

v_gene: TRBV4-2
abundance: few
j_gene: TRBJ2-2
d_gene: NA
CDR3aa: CASSQLGRGTTNTGELFF
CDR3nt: TGTGCCAGCAGCCAACTTGGGCGGGGTACGACGAACACCGGGGAGCTGTTTTTT

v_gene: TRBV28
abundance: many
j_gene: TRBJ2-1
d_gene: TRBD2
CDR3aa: CASSPSGNAYNEQFF
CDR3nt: TGTGCCAGCAGTCCTAGCGGGAATGCCTACAATGAGCAGTTCTTC

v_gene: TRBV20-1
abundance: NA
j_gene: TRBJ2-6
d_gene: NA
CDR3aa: CSAGFGSGANVLTF
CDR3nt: TGCAGTGCCGGATTCGGGTCCGGGGCCAACGTCCTGACTTTC

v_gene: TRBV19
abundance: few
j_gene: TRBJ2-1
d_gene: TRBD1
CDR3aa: CASSRDRVSYNEQFF
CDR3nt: TGTGCCAGTAGCAGAGACAGGGTGTCCTACAATGAGCAGTTCTTC

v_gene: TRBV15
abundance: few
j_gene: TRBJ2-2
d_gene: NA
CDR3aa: CATGRASNTGELFF
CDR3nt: TGTGCCACCGGGCGAGCCTCGAACACCGGGGAGCTGTTTTTT

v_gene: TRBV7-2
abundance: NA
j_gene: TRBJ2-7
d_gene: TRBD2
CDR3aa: CASSSGLAASYYEQYF
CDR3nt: TGTGCCAGCAGCTCGGGACTAGCGGCCTCATACTACGAGCAGTACTTC

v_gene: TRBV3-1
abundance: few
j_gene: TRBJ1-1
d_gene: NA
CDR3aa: CASSQALRGAFF
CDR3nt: TGTGCCAGCAGCCAAGCCCTAAGAGGAGCTTTCTTT

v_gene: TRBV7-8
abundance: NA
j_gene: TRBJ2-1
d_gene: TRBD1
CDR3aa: CASSSLPGTGSEQFF
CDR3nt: TGTGCCAGCAGCTCGCTTCCGGGGACAGGGAGTGAGCAGTTCTTC

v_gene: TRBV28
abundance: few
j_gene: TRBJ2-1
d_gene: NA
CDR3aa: CASSSVRTFEQFF
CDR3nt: TGTGCCAGCAGTTCTGTTCGGACGTTTGAGCAGTTCTTC

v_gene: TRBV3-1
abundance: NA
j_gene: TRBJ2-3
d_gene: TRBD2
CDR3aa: CASSRLGGADTQYF
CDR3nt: TGTGCCAGCAGCCGGCTCGGGGGGGCAGATACGCAGTATTTT

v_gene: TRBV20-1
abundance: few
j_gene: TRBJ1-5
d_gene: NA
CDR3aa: CSANAHFQGNQPQHF
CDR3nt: TGCAGTGCTAACGCCCATTTTCAGGGAAATCAGCCCCAGCATTTT

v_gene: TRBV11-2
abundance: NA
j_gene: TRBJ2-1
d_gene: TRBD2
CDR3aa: CASSLVPGGRIGEQFF
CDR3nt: TGTGCCAGCAGCTTAGTCCCCGGCGGGAGAATCGGGGAGCAGTTCTTC

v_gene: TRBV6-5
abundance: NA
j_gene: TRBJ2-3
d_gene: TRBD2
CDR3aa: CASSYGIAGGISTDTQYF
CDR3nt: TGTGCCAGCAGTTACGGGATAGCGGGAGGGATTAGCACAGATACGCAGTATTTT

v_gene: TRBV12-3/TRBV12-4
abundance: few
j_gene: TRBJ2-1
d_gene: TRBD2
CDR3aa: CASTPRTSFNEQFF
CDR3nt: TGTGCCAGCACACCTCGGACTAGCTTCAATGAGCAGTTCTTC

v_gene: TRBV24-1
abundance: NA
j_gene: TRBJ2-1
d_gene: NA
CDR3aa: CATSQRNYNEQFF
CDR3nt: TGTGCCACCAGTCAGCGGAATTACAATGAGCAGTTCTTC

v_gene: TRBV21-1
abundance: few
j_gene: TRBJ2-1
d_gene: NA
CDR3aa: CASSYPGGQTSSYNEQFF
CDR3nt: TGTGCCAGCAGCTACCCCGGGGGGCAGACTAGCTCCTACAATGAGCAGTTCTTC

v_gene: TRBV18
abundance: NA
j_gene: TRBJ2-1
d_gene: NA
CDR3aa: CASSPALGSSNEQFF
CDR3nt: TGTGCCAGCTCACCGGCCCTTGGGAGTTCCAATGAGCAGTTCTTC

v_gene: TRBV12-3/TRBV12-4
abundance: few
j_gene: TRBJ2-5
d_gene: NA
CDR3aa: CASSPAVAETQYF
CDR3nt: TGTGCCAGCAGTCCGGCCGTGGCAGAGACCCAGTACTTC

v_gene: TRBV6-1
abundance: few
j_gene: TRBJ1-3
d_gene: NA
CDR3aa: CASRTDGNTIYF
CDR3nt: TGTGCCAGCAGGACTGATGGAAACACCATATATTTT

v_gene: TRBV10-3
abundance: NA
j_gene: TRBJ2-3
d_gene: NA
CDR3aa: CAISESSADTQYF
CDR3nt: TGTGCCATCAGTGAGTCGAGTGCAGATACGCAGTATTTT

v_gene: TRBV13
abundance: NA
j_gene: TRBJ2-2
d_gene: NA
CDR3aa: CASSRTPLNTGELFF
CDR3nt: TGTGCCAGCAGCCGGACACCCTTGAACACCGGGGAGCTGTTTTTT

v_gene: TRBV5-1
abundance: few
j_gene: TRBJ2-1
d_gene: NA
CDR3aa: CASSSLSHEQFF
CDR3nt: TGCGCCAGCAGCTCCCTATCGCATGAGCAGTTCTTC

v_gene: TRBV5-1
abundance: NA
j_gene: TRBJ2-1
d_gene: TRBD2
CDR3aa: CASSLSTSGRSDEQFF
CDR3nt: TGCGCCAGCAGCCTGTCCACTAGCGGGAGATCCGATGAGCAGTTCTTC

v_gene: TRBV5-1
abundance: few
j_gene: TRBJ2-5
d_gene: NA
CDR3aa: CASRPDGTGEETQYF
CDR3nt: TGCGCCAGCAGACCGGACGGGACTGGGGAAGAGACCCAGTACTTC

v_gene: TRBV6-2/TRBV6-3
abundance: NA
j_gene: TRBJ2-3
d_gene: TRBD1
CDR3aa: CASTQWFGSQGAVTQYF
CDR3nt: TGTGCCAGCACTCAGTGGTTTGGTTCCCAGGGGGCGGTTACGCAGTATTTT

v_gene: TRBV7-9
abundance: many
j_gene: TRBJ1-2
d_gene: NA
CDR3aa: CASSLGQIYGYTF
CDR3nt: TGTGCCAGCAGCTTAGGACAGATCTATGGCTACACCTTC

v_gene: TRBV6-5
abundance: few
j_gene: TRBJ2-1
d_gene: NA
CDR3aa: CAGGQAGGEQFF
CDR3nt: TGTGCCGGTGGACAGGCGGGGGGTGAGCAGTTCTTC

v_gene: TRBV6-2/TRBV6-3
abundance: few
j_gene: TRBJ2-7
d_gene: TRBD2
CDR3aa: CASSKSAGGPYEQYF
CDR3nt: TGTGCCAGCAGCAAATCAGCGGGAGGGCCCTACGAGCAGTACTTC

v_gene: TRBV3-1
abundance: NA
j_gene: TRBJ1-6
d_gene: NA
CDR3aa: CASSQIQGTPLHF
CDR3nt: TGTGCCAGCAGCCAGATACAGGGAACACCCCTCCACTTT

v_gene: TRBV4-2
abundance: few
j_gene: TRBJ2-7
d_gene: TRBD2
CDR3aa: CASSQDRLAGSVSSYEQYF
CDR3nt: TGTGCCAGCAGCCAAGATCGTCTAGCGGGGTCGGTTAGCTCCTACGAGCAGTACTTC

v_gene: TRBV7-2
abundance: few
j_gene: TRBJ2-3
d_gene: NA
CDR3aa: CASRLARDPRADTQYF
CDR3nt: TGTGCCAGCAGGCTGGCACGCGACCCCCGGGCAGATACGCAGTATTTT